This T cell receptor beta chain came from a study of T cells in Graves' hyperthyroidism and ophthalmopathy. The table lists this clonotype with a count of one. Its matching antigen is unknown. Compared with germline, one end of the junction differs, possibly owing to a read error. General study findings and limits: Most thyroid clonotypes that were expanded above 0.001 also turned up in blood.

Amplification targeted TCR beta CDR3 regions from RNA transcripts. First-round RT-PCR of the TCR CDR3 relied on the HTBI primer set. TCRdb passed the multiplex PCR reads through MiXCR, listing each CDR3 protein once. The sample consists of roughly 350,000 distinct CDR3 sequences, approximately 13% of them appearing once. The TCR sequence derives from a young woman with Graves' hyperthyroidism. Sample: blood.

The DNA of the CDR3 is TGCAGTGTTAGAAATCCGTATACGGGCGCGGGAGATTCAGATACGCAGTATTTT. It codes for CSVRNPYTGAGDSDTQYF. This chain uses TRBV20-1 with TRBJ2-3, with 7 bases identical to TRBD2. CDR1 and CDR2 from the germline V gene are DFQATT and SNEGSKA (reference sequence). The length of the CDR3 is 18 residues.